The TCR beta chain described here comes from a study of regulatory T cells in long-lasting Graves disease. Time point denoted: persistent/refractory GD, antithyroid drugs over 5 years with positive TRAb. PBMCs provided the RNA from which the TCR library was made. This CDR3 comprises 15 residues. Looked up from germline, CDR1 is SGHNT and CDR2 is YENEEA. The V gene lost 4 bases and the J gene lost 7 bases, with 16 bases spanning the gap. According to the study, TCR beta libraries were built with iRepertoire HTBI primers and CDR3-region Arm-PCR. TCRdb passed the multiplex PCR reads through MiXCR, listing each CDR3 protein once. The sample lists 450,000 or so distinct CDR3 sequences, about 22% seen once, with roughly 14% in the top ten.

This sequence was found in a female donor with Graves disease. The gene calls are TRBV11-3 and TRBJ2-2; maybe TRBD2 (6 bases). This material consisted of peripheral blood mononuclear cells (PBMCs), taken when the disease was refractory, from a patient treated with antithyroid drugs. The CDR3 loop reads CASSWRDASGGELFF. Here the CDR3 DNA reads TGTGCCAGCAGCTGGAGGGATGCAAGCGGCGGGGAGCTGTTTTTT.